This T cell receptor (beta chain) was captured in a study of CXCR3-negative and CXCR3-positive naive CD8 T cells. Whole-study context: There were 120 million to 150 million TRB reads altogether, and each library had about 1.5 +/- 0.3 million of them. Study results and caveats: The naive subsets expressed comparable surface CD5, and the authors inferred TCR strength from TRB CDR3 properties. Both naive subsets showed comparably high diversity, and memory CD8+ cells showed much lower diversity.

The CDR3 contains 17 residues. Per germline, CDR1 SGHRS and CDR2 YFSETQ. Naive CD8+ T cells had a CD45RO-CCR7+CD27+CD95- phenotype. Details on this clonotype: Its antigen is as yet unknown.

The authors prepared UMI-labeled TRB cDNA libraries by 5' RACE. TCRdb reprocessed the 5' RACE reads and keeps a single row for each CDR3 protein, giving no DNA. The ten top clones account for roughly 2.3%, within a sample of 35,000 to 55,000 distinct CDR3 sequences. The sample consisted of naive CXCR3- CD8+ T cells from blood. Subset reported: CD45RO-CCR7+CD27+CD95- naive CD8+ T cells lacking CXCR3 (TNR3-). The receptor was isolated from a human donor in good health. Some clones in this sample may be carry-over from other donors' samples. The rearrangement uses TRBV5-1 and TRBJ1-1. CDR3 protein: CASSLVEWLPGGTEAFF.